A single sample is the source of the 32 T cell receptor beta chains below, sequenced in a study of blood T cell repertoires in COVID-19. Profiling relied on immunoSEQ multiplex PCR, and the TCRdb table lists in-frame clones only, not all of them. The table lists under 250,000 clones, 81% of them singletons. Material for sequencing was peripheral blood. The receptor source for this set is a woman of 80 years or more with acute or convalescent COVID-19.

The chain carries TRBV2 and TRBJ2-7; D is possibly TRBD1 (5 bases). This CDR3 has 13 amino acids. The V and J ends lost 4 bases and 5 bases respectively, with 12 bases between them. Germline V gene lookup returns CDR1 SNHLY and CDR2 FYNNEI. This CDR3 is CASSGSRVNEQYF. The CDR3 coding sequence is TGTGCCAGCAGTGGATCCAGGGTTAACGAGCAGTACTTC.

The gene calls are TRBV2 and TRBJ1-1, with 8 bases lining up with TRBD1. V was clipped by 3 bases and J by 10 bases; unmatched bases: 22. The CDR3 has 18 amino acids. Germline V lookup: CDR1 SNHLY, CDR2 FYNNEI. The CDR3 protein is CASSDAGQGAFGAGRAFF. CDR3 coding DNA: TGTGCCAGCAGTGACGCGGGCCAGGGGGCCTTTGGGGCTGGAAGAGCTTTCTTT.

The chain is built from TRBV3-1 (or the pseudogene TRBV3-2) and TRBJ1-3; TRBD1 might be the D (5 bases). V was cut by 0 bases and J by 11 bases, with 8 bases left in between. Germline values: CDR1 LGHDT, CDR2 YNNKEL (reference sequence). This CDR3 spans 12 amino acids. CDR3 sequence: CASSQDRVSIYF. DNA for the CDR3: TGTGCCAGCAGCCAAGACAGGGTTTCCATATATTTT.

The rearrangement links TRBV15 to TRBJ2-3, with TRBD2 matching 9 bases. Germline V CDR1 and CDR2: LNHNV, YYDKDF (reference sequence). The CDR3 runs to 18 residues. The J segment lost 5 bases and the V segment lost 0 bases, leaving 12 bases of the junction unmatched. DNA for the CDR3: TGTGCCACCAGCAGAGATCGTGGTAGCGGGAGTGGTAGAGATACGCAGTATTTT. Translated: CATSRDRGSGSGRDTQYF.

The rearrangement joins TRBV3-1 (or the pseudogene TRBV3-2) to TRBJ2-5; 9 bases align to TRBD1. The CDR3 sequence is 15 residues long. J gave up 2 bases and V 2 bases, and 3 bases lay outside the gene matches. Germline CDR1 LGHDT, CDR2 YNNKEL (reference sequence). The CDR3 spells CASSQTGTGQETQYF. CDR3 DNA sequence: TGTGCCAGCAGCCAAACCGGGACAGGGCAAGAGACCCAGTACTTC.

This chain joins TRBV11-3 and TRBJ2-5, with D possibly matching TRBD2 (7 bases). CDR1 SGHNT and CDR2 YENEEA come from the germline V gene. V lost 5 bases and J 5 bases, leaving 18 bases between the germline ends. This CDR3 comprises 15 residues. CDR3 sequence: CASSLRRGGIETQYF. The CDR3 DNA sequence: TGTGCCAGCAGCCTCCGGAGGGGGGGAATTGAGACCCAGTACTTC.

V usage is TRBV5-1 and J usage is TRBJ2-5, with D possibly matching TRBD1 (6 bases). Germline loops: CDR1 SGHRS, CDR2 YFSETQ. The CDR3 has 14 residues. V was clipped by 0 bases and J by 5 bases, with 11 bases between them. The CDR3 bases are TGCGCCAGCAGCTTGGCACAGGGTAGGGAGACCCAGTACTTC. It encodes CASSLAQGRETQYF.

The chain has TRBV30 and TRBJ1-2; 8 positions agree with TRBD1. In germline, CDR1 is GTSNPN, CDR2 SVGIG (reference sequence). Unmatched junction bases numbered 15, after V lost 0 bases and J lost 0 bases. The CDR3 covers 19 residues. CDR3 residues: CAWSVPSGPGGQANYGYTF. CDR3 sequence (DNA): TGTGCCTGGAGTGTACCTAGTGGGCCAGGGGGCCAAGCTAACTATGGCTACACCTTC. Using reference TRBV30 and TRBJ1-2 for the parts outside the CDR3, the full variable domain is SQTIHQWPATLVQPVGSPLSLECTVEGTSNPNLYWYRQAAGRGLQLLFYSVGIGQISSEVPQNLSASRPQDRQFILSSKKLLLSDSGFYLCAWSVPSGPGGQANYGYTFGSGTRLTVV.

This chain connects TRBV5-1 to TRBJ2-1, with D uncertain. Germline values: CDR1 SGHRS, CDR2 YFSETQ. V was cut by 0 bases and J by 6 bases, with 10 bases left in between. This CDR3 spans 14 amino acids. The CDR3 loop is CASSLAGSPNEQFF. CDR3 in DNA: TGCGCCAGCAGCTTGGCAGGCTCCCCCAATGAGCAGTTCTTC. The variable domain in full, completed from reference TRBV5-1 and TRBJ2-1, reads KAGVTQTPRYLIKTRGQQVTLSCSPISGHRSVSWYQQTPGQGLQFLFEYFSETQRNKGNFPGRFSGRQFSNSRSEMNVSTLELGDSALYLCASSLAGSPNEQFFGPGTRLTVL.

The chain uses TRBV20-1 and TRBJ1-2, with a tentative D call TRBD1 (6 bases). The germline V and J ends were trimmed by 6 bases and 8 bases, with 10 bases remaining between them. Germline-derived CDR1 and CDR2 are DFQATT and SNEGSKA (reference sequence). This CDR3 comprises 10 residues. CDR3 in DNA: TGCAGTGCCGCAGGGGCCGGCTACACCTTC. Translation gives CSAAGAGYTF.

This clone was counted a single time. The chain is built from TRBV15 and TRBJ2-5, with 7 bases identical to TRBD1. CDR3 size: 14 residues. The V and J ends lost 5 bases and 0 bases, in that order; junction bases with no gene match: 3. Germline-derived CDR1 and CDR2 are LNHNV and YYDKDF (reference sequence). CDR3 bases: TGTGCCACCAGCCCCGGGACAGACCAAGAGACCCAGTACTTC. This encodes CATSPGTDQETQYF.

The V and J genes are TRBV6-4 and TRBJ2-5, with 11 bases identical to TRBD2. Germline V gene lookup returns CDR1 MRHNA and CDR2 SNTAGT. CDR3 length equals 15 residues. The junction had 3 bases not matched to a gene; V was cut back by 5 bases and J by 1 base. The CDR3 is CASSLAGGGQETQYF. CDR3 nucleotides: TGTGCCAGCAGTCTAGCGGGAGGAGGCCAAGAGACCCAGTACTTC.

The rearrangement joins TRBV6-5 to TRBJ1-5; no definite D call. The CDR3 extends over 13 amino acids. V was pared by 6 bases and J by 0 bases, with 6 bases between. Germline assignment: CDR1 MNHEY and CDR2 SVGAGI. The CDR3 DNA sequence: TGTGCCAGCAGGATGAGTAGCAATCAGCCCCAGCATTTT. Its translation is CASRMSSNQPQHF.

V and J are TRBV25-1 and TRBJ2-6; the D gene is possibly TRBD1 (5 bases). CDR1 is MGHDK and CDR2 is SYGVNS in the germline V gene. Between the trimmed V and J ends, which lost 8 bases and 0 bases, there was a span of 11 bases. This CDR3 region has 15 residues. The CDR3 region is CASGRQNSGANVLTF. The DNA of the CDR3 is TGTGCCAGCGGTAGACAGAACTCTGGGGCCAACGTCCTGACTTTC.

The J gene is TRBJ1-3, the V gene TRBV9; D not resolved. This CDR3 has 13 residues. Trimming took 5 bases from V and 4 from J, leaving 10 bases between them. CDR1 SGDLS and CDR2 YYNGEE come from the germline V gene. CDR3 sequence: CASSSYSGNTIYF. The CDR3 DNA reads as TGTGCCAGCAGTTCCTATTCAGGAAACACCATATATTTT. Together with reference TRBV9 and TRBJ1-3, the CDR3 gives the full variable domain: DSGVTQTPKHLITATGQRVTLRCSPRSGDLSVYWYQQSLDQGLQFLIQYYNGEERAKGNILERFSAQQFPDLHSELNLSSLELGDSALYFCASSSYSGNTIYFGEGSWLTVV.

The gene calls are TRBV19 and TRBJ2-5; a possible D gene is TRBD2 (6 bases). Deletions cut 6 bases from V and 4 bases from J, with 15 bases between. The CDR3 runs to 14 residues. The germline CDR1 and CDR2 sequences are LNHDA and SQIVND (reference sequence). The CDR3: CASRGFGAGETQYF. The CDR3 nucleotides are TGTGCCAGTAGGGGGTTCGGAGCGGGAGAGACCCAGTACTTC.

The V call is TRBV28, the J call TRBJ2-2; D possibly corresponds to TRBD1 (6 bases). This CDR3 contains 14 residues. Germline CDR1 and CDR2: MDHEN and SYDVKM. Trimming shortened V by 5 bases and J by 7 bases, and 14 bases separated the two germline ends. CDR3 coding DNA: TGTGCCAGCAGTAGTGGGGGCGGTTTCGGGGAGCTGTTTTTT. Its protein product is CASSSGGGFGELFF.

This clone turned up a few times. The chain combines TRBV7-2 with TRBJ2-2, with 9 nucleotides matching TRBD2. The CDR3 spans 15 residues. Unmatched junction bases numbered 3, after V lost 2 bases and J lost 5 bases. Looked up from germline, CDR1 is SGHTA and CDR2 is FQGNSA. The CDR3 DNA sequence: TGTGCCAGCAGCTTATTAGCGGGGGAAACCGGGGAGCTGTTTTTT. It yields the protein CASSLLAGETGELFF.

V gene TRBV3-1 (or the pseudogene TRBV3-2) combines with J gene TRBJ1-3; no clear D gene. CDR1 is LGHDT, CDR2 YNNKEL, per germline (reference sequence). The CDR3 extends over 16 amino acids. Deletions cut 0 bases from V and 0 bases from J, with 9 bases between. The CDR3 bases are TGTGCCAGCAGCCAAGATCTGCGGGTCTCTGGAAACACCATATATTTT. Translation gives CASSQDLRVSGNTIYF.

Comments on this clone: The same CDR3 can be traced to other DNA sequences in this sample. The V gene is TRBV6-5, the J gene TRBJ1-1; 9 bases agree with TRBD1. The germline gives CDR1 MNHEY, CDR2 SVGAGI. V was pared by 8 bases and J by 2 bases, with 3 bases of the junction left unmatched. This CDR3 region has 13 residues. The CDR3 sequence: CASDRGINTEAFF. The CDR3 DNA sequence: TGTGCCAGCGACAGGGGGATAAACACTGAAGCTTTCTTT.

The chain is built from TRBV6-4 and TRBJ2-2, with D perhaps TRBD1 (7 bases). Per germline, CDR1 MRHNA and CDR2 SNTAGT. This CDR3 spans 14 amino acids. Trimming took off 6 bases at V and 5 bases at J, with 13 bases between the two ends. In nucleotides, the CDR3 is TGTGCCAGCAGCGGGGGACAGAGGACCGGGGAGCTGTTTTTT. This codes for CASSGGQRTGELFF.

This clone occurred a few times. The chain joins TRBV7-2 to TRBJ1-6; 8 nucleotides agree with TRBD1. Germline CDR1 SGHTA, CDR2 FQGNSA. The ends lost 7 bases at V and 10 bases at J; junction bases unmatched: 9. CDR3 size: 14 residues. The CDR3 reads CASIPGGSSSPLHF. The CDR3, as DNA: TGTGCCAGCATCCCAGGGGGCTCAAGCTCACCCCTCCACTTT.

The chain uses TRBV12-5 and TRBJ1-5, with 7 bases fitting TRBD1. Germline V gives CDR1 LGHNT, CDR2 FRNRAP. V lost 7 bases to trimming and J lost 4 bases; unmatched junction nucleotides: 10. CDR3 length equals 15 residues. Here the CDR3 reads CASAPDRVGNQPQHF. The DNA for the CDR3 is TGTGCTAGTGCCCCCGACAGGGTAGGGAATCAGCCCCAGCATTTT. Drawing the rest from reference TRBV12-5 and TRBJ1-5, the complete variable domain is DARVTQTPRHKVTEMGQEVTMRCQPILGHNTVFWYRQTMMQGLELLAYFRNRAPLDDSGMPKDRFSAEMPDATLATLKIQPSEPRDSAVYFCASAPDRVGNQPQHFGDGTRLSIL.

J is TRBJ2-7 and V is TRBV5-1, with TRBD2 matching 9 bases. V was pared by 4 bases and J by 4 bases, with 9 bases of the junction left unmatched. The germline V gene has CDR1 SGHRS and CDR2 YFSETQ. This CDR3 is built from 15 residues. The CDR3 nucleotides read TGCGCCAGCAGCCCGTCAGCGGGGGGCCTATACGAGCAGTACTTC. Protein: CASSPSAGGLYEQYF.

CDR3: CASSPLAGGVYNEQFF. The CDR3, as DNA: TGCGCCAGCAGCCCACTAGCGGGAGGGGTATACAATGAGCAGTTCTTC. This rearrangement joins TRBV5-1 to TRBJ2-1; 13 nucleotides agree with TRBD2. Per germline, CDR1 SGHRS and CDR2 YFSETQ. V was clipped by 4 bases and J by 4 bases; unmatched bases: 5. This CDR3 is 16 amino acids long.

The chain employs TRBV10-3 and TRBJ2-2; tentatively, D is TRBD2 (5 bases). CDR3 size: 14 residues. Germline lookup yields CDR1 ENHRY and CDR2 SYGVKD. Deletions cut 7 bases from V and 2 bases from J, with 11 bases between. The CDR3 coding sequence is TGTGCCATCACGGAGCTAGCAAACACCGGGGAGCTGTTTTTT. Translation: CAITELANTGELFF.

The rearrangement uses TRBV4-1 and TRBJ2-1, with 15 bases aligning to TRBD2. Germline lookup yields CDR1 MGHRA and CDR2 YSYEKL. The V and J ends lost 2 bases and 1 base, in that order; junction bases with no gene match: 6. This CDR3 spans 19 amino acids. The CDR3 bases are TGCGCCAGCAGCCAACGCAGGGGGACTAGCGGGGGGTCCTACAATGAGCAGTTCTTC. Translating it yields CASSQRRGTSGGSYNEQFF.

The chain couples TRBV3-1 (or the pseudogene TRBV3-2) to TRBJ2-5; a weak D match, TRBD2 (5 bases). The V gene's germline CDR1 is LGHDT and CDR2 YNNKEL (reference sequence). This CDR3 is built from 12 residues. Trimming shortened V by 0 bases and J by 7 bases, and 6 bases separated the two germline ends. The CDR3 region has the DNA TGTGCCAGCAGCCAAGATCGGGGGACCCAGTACTTC. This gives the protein CASSQDRGTQYF.

CDR3 sequence: CASSSATGGSYEQYF. DNA for the CDR3: TGCGCCAGCAGCTCGGCGACAGGGGGCTCGTACGAGCAGTACTTC. The rearrangement joins TRBV5-1 to TRBJ2-7; TRBD1 agrees at 10 bases. The CDR3 spans 15 residues. After removal of 3 bases from V and 4 bases from J, the junction contained 7 bases not matched to a gene. The germline V gene encodes CDR1 SGHRS and CDR2 YFSETQ.

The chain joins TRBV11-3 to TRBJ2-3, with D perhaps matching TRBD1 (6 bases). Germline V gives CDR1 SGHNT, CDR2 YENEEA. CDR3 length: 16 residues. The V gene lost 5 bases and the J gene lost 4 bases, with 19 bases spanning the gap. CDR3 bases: TGTGCCAGCAGCCTAACAAAACAAACAGGGTCAGATACGCAGTATTTT. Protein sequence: CASSLTKQTGSDTQYF.

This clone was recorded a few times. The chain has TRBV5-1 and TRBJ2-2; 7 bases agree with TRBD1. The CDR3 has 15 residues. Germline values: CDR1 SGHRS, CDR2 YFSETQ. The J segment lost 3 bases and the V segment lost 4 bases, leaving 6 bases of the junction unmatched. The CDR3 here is CASSQQGGDTGELFF. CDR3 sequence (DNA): TGCGCCAGCAGCCAACAAGGGGGCGACACCGGGGAGCTGTTTTTT.

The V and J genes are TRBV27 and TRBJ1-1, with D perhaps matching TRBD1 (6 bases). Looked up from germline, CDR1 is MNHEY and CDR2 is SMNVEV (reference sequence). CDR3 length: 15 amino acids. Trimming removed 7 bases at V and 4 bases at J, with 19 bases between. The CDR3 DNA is TGTGCCAGCACCCTCTGGGGGCGAAAGTTCACTGAAGCTTTCTTT. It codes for CASTLWGRKFTEAFF.